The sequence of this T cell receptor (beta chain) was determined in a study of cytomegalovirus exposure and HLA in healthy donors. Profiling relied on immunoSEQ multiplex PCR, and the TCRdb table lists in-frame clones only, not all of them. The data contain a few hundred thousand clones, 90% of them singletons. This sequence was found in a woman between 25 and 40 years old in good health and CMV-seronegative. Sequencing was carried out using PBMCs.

CDR3 nucleotides: TGTGCCTGGAGTGGGTCACAGGGGGCAGGTGAAAAACTGTTTTTT. Translated, it gives CAWSGSQGAGEKLFF. This chain links TRBV30 with TRBJ1-4; the match to TRBD1 covers 9 bases. V lost 1 base, J lost 7 bases, and 7 bases stayed unmatched. Germline CDR1 is GTSNPN and CDR2 is SVGIG (reference sequence). The CDR3 covers 15 residues.